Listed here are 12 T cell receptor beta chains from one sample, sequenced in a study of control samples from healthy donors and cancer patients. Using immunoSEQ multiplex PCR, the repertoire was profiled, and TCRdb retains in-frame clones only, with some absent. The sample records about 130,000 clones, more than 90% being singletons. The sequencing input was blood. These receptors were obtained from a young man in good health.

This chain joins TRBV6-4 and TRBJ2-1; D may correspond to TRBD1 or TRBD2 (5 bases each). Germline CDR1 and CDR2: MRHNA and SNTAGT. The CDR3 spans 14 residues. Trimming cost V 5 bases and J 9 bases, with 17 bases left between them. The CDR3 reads CASSPRVFEGEQFF. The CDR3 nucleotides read TGTGCCAGCAGTCCCAGGGTTTTTGAGGGTGAGCAGTTCTTC.

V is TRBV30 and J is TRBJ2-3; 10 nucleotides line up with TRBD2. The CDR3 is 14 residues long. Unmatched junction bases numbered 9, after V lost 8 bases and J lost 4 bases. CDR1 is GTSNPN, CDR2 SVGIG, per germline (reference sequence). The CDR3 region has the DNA TGTGCCCAAGAAAGCGGGGGGGGATCAGATACGCAGTATTTT. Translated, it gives CAQESGGGSDTQYF.

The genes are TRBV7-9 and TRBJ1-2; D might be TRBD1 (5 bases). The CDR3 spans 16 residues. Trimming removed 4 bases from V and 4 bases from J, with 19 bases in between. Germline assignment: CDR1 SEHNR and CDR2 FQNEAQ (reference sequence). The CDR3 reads CASSSSPRVLGYGYTF. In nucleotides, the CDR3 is TGTGCCAGCAGCTCTTCTCCCAGGGTTCTCGGCTATGGCTACACCTTC.

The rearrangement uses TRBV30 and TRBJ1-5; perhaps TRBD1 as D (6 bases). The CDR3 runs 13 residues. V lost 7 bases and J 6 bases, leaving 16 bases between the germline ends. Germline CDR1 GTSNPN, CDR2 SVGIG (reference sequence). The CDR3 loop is CAFTQGSGQPQHF. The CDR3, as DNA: TGTGCCTTCACACAGGGCAGCGGTCAGCCCCAGCATTTT.

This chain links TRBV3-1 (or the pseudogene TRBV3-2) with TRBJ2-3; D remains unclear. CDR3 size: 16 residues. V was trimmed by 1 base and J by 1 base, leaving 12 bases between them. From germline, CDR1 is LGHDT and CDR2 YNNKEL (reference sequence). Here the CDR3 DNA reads TGTGCCAGCAGCCAAGTAGCTCCCCTCCGCACAGATACGCAGTATTTT. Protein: CASSQVAPLRTDTQYF.

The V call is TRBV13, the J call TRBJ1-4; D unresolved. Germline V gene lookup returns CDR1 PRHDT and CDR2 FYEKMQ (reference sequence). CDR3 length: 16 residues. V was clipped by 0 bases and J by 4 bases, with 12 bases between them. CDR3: CASSLGQTRGNEKLFF. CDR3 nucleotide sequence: TGTGCCAGCAGCTTAGGACAGACCCGGGGTAATGAAAAACTGTTTTTT.

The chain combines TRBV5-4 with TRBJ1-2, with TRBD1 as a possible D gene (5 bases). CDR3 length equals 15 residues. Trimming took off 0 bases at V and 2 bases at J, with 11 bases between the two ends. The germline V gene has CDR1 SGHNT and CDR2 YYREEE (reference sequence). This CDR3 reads CASSLANRGNYGYTF. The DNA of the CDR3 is TGTGCCAGCAGCTTGGCCAACCGGGGGAACTATGGCTACACCTTC.

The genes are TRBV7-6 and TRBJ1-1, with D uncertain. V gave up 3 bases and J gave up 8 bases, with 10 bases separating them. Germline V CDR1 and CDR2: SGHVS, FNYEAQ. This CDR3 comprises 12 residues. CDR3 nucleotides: TGTGCCAGCAGCTTCGTGAACGGCGAAGCTTTCTTT. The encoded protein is CASSFVNGEAFF.

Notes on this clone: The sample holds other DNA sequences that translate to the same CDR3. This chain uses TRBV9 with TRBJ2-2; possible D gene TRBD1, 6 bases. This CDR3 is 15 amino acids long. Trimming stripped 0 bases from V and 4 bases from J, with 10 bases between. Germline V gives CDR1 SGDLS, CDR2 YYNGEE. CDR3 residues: CASSVEGVGTGELFF. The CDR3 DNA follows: TGTGCCAGCAGCGTAGAGGGGGTGGGCACCGGGGAGCTGTTTTTT.

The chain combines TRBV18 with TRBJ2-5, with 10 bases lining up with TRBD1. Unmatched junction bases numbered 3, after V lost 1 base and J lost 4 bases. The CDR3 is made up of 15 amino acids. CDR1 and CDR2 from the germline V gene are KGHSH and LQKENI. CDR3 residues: CASSPRQGARETQYF. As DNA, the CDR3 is TGTGCCAGCTCACCACGACAGGGGGCTCGAGAGACCCAGTACTTC.

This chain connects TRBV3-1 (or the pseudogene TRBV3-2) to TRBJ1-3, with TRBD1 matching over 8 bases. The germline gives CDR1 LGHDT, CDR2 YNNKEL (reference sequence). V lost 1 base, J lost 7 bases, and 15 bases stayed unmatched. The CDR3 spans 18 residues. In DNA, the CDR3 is TGTGCCAGCAGCCAAGGAGTCCGACTGGACAGGGAGTACAACACCATATATTTT. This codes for CASSQGVRLDREYNTIYF.

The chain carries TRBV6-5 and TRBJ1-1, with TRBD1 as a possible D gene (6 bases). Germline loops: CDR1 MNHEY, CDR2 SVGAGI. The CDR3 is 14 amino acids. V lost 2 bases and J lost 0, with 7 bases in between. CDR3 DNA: TGTGCCAGCAGTTACGGGGGGCTGAACACTGAAGCTTTCTTT. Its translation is CASSYGGLNTEAFF.